The next 16 T cell receptor beta chains were all read from a single sample in a study of cytomegalovirus exposure and HLA in healthy donors. TCRdb keeps only in-frame clones here, not all; method: immunoSEQ multiplex PCR. Of 55,000 to 70,000 clones in the sample, more than 85% were seen once. Sequencing input: PBMCs. Receptors originate from a man aged 18 to 29 in good health and CMV-seropositive.

The chain carries TRBV30 and TRBJ2-3, with D possibly matching TRBD1 (5 bases). Germline V gene sequence: CDR1 GTSNPN, CDR2 SVGIG (reference sequence). This CDR3 contains 13 residues. Trimming pared 3 bases from V and 6 bases from J, leaving 13 bases between. CDR3 nucleotides: TGTGCCTGGAGGGATAAAGGGGTCGATACGCAGTATTTT. It codes for CAWRDKGVDTQYF.

The chain links TRBV7-2 to TRBJ2-5; 8 nucleotides match TRBD1. Per germline, CDR1 SGHTA and CDR2 FQGNSA. The V gene end was trimmed by 5 bases and the J gene end by 9 bases; junction bases not matched to a gene: 14. The CDR3 covers 15 residues. CDR3 amino acids: CASSPGTGGLGAQYF. CDR3 nucleotides: TGTGCCAGCAGCCCCGGGACAGGCGGATTGGGGGCCCAGTACTTC.

The chain has TRBV11-3 and TRBJ2-3; TRBD2 agrees at 11 bases. V dropped 4 bases and J dropped 4; count of bases not matched to a gene: 4. Germline-derived CDR1 and CDR2 are SGHNT and YENEEA. The CDR3 contains 15 residues. The DNA of the CDR3 is TGTGCCAGCAGCTCAAGGACTAGCGGGTCAGATACGCAGTATTTT. Translated, it gives CASSSRTSGSDTQYF.

The chain employs TRBV19 and TRBJ2-6; TRBD1 aligns across 7 bases. CDR3 size: 13 residues. V shed 4 bases and J 10 bases; nucleotides not matched to a gene: 4. Germline assignment: CDR1 LNHDA and CDR2 SQIVND (reference sequence). The CDR3 loop is CASSTGTANVLTF. CDR3 nucleotides: TGTGCCAGTAGTACCGGGACAGCAAACGTCCTGACTTTC.

The J gene is TRBJ2-3, the V gene TRBV7-3; TRBD1 agrees at 8 bases. The CDR3 sequence is 15 residues long. Germline V gene lookup returns CDR1 SGHTA and CDR2 FQGTGA. V lost 5 bases to trimming and J lost 2 bases; unmatched junction nucleotides: 6. The CDR3 loop is CASSPAGGDTDTQYF. The CDR3 nucleotides read TGTGCCAGCAGCCCGGCAGGGGGCGACACAGATACGCAGTATTTT. The complete variable domain, with remaining parts taken from reference TRBV7-3 and TRBJ2-3, reads GAGVSQTPSNKVTEKGKYVELRCDPISGHTALYWYRQSLGQGPEFLIYFQGTGAADDSGLPNDRFFAVRPEGSVSTLKIQRTERGDSAVYLCASSPAGGDTDTQYFGPGTRLTVL.

V gene TRBV7-9 combines with J gene TRBJ2-4; TRBD1 matches at 9 bases. This CDR3 is built from 15 residues. V trimming: 5 bases; J trimming: 10 bases; junction bases outside the gene matches: 12. Germline CDR1 is SEHNR and CDR2 is FQNEAQ (reference sequence). The CDR3 spells CASSPLRDRVVIQYF. CDR3 nucleotide sequence: TGTGCCAGCAGCCCTCTAAGGGACAGGGTTGTTATTCAGTACTTC.

The gene calls are TRBV9 and TRBJ2-1; 11 positions match TRBD2. The V segment lost 4 bases and the J segment 8 bases; nucleotides outside the gene matches: 17. CDR3 length: 18 residues. The V gene's germline CDR1 is SGDLS and CDR2 YYNGEE. The CDR3 DNA is TGTGCCAGCAGCCCCAGAGGATCCGGGGGGACTAGCGGCTATGAGCAGTTCTTC. Translating gives CASSPRGSGGTSGYEQFF. Combining the CDR3 with reference TRBV9 and TRBJ2-1 gives the whole variable domain DSGVTQTPKHLITATGQRVTLRCSPRSGDLSVYWYQQSLDQGLQFLIQYYNGEERAKGNILERFSAQQFPDLHSELNLSSLELGDSALYFCASSPRGSGGTSGYEQFFGPGTRLTVL.

The chain is built from TRBV5-3 and TRBJ1-5; D might be TRBD1 (6 bases). TRBV5-3 is treated as an ORF (open reading frame) with a function not yet certain. Trimming removed 0 bases at V and 3 bases at J, with 16 bases between. The CDR3 sequence is 17 residues long. The CDR3: CARSLGCRRDNNQPQHF. The CDR3 DNA reads TGTGCCAGAAGCTTGGGGTGTCGTCGGGACAACAATCAGCCCCAGCATTTT.

The chain couples TRBV21-1 to TRBJ2-1; the D call TRBD2 from the table was never checked on the DNA. TRBV21-1 is reported as a pseudogene. The CDR3 contains 19 residues. CDR3 sequence: CASSKREPGCGASYNEQFF. DNA of the CDR3: TGTGCCAGCAGCAAAAGGGAGCCGGGTTGCGGGGCCTCCTACAATGAGCAGTTCTTC.

J is TRBJ2-7 and V is TRBV19; tentative D call: TRBD2 (5 bases). The germline V gene has CDR1 LNHDA and CDR2 SQIVND (reference sequence). V lost 7 bases and J 0 bases, leaving 10 bases between the germline ends. CDR3 length: 13 amino acids. This CDR3 reads CASKFGSSYEQYF. CDR3 sequence (DNA): TGTGCCAGTAAGTTTGGGAGCTCCTACGAGCAGTACTTC.

This chain's CDR3 is CASSLETGGPHEQYF. The DNA for the CDR3 is TGTGCCAGCAGCTTGGAGACGGGAGGGCCTCACGAGCAGTACTTC. The rearrangement links TRBV5-4 to TRBJ2-7; 8 nucleotides match TRBD2. Germline V gene sequence: CDR1 SGHNT, CDR2 YYREEE (reference sequence). The V gene end was trimmed by 0 bases and the J gene end by 5 bases; junction bases not matched to a gene: 7. The CDR3 loop spans 15 amino acids.

The rearrangement links TRBV6-5 to TRBJ1-5; 10 bases map to TRBD1. Looked up from germline, CDR1 is MNHEY and CDR2 is SVGAGI. V was pared by 4 bases and J by 5 bases, with 8 bases of the junction left unmatched. CDR3 length: 16 residues. The CDR3 sequence is CASSLGSGTGDQPQHF. CDR3 DNA sequence: TGTGCCAGCAGTTTGGGGTCTGGGACAGGGGATCAGCCCCAGCATTTT.

V is TRBV5-3 and J is TRBJ2-2; TRBD2 matches 13 bases. TRBV5-3 is known as an ORF, though its function is uncertain. The CDR3 is 17 amino acids. The J segment lost 3 bases and the V segment lost 5 bases, leaving 7 bases of the junction unmatched. CDR3 residues: CARRPLAGGPHTGELFF. CDR3 nucleotides: TGTGCCAGAAGACCACTAGCGGGAGGGCCACACACCGGGGAGCTGTTTTTT.

This clone was seen a single time. The chain couples TRBV19 to TRBJ1-1; TRBD1 is a possible D gene (5 bases). The CDR3 length is 15 residues. Per the germline V gene, CDR1 is LNHDA and CDR2 is SQIVND (reference sequence). The ends were cut back, 0 bases at V and 1 base at J, with 9 bases in the middle. CDR3 in DNA: TGTGCCAGTAGTATAGACCAGGGAAGGAACACTGAAGCTTTCTTT. Encoded protein: CASSIDQGRNTEAFF.

The rearrangement joins TRBV4-1 to TRBJ1-3, with D possibly being TRBD1 (5 bases). Germline V CDR1 and CDR2: MGHRA, YSYEKL. This CDR3 region has 15 residues. V was shortened by 4 bases and J by 3 bases, with 13 bases between the two germline ends. CDR3 in amino acids: CASSPREGDGNTIYF. For the CDR3, the DNA is TGCGCCAGCAGCCCCAGGGAGGGCGATGGAAACACCATATATTTT.

The chain links TRBV6-1 to TRBJ2-7; the match to TRBD1 covers 7 bases. Germline loops: CDR1 MNHNS, CDR2 SASEGT. V lost 4 bases, J lost 2 bases, and 11 bases stayed unmatched. The CDR3 has 16 amino acids. DNA of the CDR3: TGTGCCAGCAGTGTGGGACAGACCTTATTCCCCTACGAGCAGTACTTC. This translates into CASSVGQTLFPYEQYF.